Listed here are 11 T cell receptor beta chains from one sample, sequenced in a study of cytomegalovirus exposure and HLA in healthy donors. This PCR relied on a set of 60 Vbeta primers and 13 Jbeta primers. Profiled with immunoSEQ multiplex PCR; TCRdb holds only in-frame clones, not every one. This table holds roughly 130,000 clones, 70% to 75% found once. The specimen sequenced was PBMCs. These receptors were taken from a woman aged 40 to 50 in good health and CMV-seropositive.

The chain is built from TRBV10-3 and TRBJ2-5, with a tentative D call TRBD2 (5 bases). There are 16 residues in the CDR3. Trimming pared 4 bases from V and 7 bases from J, leaving 22 bases between. Germline V lookup: CDR1 ENHRY, CDR2 SYGVKD. CDR3 loop: CAISGSSPGTSGTQYF. The DNA of the CDR3 is TGTGCCATCAGTGGATCTTCACCGGGAACCTCAGGGACCCAGTACTTC.

The genes are TRBV30 and TRBJ2-2; possible D gene TRBD1, 5 bases. The CDR3 totals 13 residues. V lost 3 bases to trimming and J lost 4 bases, with 9 bases between them. Germline V gives CDR1 GTSNPN, CDR2 SVGIG (reference sequence). CDR3 nucleotide sequence: TGTGCCTGGAGGGGCAGGGCCACCGGGGAGCTGTTTTTT. It yields the protein CAWRGRATGELFF.

This clone was seen once. The chain joins TRBV2 to TRBJ1-3; TRBD1 aligns across 8 bases. Trimming took 6 bases from V and 3 from J; bases not matched to a gene: 7. The CDR3 covers 15 residues. Germline CDR1 and CDR2: SNHLY and FYNNEI. CDR3 nucleotides: TGTGCCAGCAGAGCCGGGACAGGCAGTGGAAACACCATATATTTT. It codes for CASRAGTGSGNTIYF.

V gene TRBV7-9 combines with J gene TRBJ2-1, with 9 bases identical to TRBD2. V was pared by 1 base and J by 6 bases, with 7 bases of the junction left unmatched. This CDR3 spans 16 amino acids. The germline gives CDR1 SEHNR, CDR2 FQNEAQ (reference sequence). DNA for the CDR3: TGTGCCAGCAGCTTAGGAGGCGGGAGGGTTCGCAATGAGCAGTTCTTC. Its translation is CASSLGGGRVRNEQFF.

The V and J genes are TRBV5-4 and TRBJ2-1; D perhaps matches TRBD1 (5 bases). This CDR3 spans 15 amino acids. The V end was cut by 5 bases, the J end by 1 base, with 13 bases between. Germline V gene lookup returns CDR1 SGHNT and CDR2 YYREEE (reference sequence). This CDR3 is CASRPWGPSYNEQFF. The CDR3 bases are TGTGCCAGCAGACCCTGGGGCCCATCCTACAATGAGCAGTTCTTC.

The chain has TRBV18 and TRBJ2-2, with D perhaps TRBD1 (6 bases). From germline, CDR1 is KGHSH and CDR2 LQKENI. The CDR3 covers 15 residues. Trimming shortened V by 2 bases and J by 3 bases, and 10 bases separated the two germline ends. CDR3 nucleotides: TGTGCCAGCTCACCAAGTCAGGGGTACACCGGGGAGCTGTTTTTT. Translating gives CASSPSQGYTGELFF.

The genes are TRBV7-2 and TRBJ2-5; the match to TRBD2 covers 9 bases. The CDR3 has 14 residues. V lost 6 bases to trimming and J lost 6 bases; unmatched junction nucleotides: 8. CDR1 is SGHTA, CDR2 FQGNSA, per germline. The CDR3 DNA sequence: TGTGCCAGCAGGAAAGCGGGGGGCGAGCAGACCCAGTACTTC. Protein product: CASRKAGGEQTQYF. Variable domain in full (rest from reference TRBV7-2 and TRBJ2-5): GAGVSQSPSNKVTEKGKDVELRCDPISGHTALYWYRQSLGQGLEFLIYFQGNSAPDKSGLPSDRFSAERTGGSVSTLTIQRTQQEDSAVYLCASRKAGGEQTQYFGPGTRLLVL.

The rearrangement links TRBV5-1 to TRBJ2-3; TRBD2 aligns across 9 bases. The CDR3 length is 16 residues. CDR1 SGHRS and CDR2 YFSETQ come from the germline V gene. Trimming took 4 bases from V and 5 from J; bases not matched to a gene: 11. Here the CDR3 reads CASSPQVAGAIDTQYF. The CDR3 DNA sequence: TGCGCCAGCAGCCCGCAGGTAGCGGGGGCAATAGATACGCAGTATTTT. The full variable domain, rest sourced from reference TRBV5-1 and TRBJ2-3, is KAGVTQTPRYLIKTRGQQVTLSCSPISGHRSVSWYQQTPGQGLQFLFEYFSETQRNKGNFPGRFSGRQFSNSRSEMNVSTLELGDSALYLCASSPQVAGAIDTQYFGPGTRLTVL.

The chain has TRBV7-2 and TRBJ2-5; 7 bases fit TRBD1. The trim removed 7 bases at V and 2 bases at J, leaving 10 bases unmatched. In germline, CDR1 is SGHTA, CDR2 FQGNSA. CDR3 size: 15 residues. The CDR3 loop reads CASKRGGDWQETQYF. The DNA of the CDR3 is TGTGCCAGCAAGCGAGGGGGCGATTGGCAAGAGACCCAGTACTTC. Together with reference TRBV7-2 and TRBJ2-5, the CDR3 gives the full variable domain: GAGVSQSPSNKVTEKGKDVELRCDPISGHTALYWYRQSLGQGLEFLIYFQGNSAPDKSGLPSDRFSAERTGGSVSTLTIQRTQQEDSAVYLCASKRGGDWQETQYFGPGTRLLVL.

This clone was detected once. This sequence joins TRBV19 and TRBJ2-5, with 7 bases lining up with TRBD2. The CDR3 extends over 13 amino acids. V gave up 6 bases and J gave up 2 bases; unmatched junction bases: 3. Germline CDR1 and CDR2: LNHDA and SQIVND (reference sequence). The CDR3 region is CASRVGGQETQYF. CDR3 in DNA: TGTGCCAGTAGAGTGGGGGGGCAAGAGACCCAGTACTTC.

The chain links TRBV28 to TRBJ1-5; D is unresolved. This CDR3 region has 12 residues. Trimming left V 6 bases short and J 6 bases short, with 9 bases between. Germline CDR1 reads MDHEN; CDR2 reads SYDVKM. The CDR3 DNA follows: TGTGCCAGCAGACCCCTATCTCAGCCCCAGCATTTT. As protein: CASRPLSQPQHF.